The T cell receptor beta chain described here comes from a study of CD8+ T cells in alopecia areata. Treatment given: oral pan-JAK inhibitor, 5-10 mg twice daily. Alopecia areata patients provided lesional scalp punch biopsies and peripheral blood. Comments on this clone: Its antigen remains unidentified.

Germline V gives CDR1 MNHEY, CDR2 SMNVEV (reference sequence). This CDR3 has 15 residues. Trimming took 8 bases from V and 2 from J, leaving 16 bases between them. As the sequencing template, cDNA was produced by extracting RNA and reverse transcribing it. Libraries were prepared by immunoSEQ multiplex PCR; TCRdb keeps only in-frame clonotypes and omits some of them. Of 150,000 to 200,000 clones in the sample, roughly 60% are singletons; the top ten hold around 15%. Study-wide findings and caveats: Under tofacitinib, numerous expanded lesional clonotypes remained detectable in scalp and blood. Across lesional scalp, and particularly alopecia totalis/universalis, clonality surpassed that of normal scalp.

The sample in question was CD4+ T cells sorted from blood, obtained at roughly week 55, from a patient treated with tofacitinib. The rearrangement joins TRBV27 to TRBJ1-5; perhaps TRBD1 as D (6 bases). The origin of this receptor is a human donor with alopecia areata. CDR3 nucleotide sequence: TGTGCCAGCCGATGGGCCTCAGGGGGCAATCAGCCCCAGCATTTT. This gives the protein CASRWASGGNQPQHF.